The rows below give T cell receptor beta chains drawn from one sample of a study of PD-L1 blockade in urothelial cancer. Sequencing was performed with immunoSEQ multiplex PCR; in TCRdb, only in-frame clones are kept and a portion is missing. The sample shows approximately 88,000 clones, over 80% of them seen only once. Material: PBMCs, obtained around atezolizumab (anti-PD-L1) treatment. These receptors were obtained from a man aged 60 to 75 with urothelial cancer. Each CDR3 is given with its conserved first and last residue. Each record gives: J gene, V gene, CDR3 protein.

TRBJ2-3	TRBV29-1	CSVLIDTQYF
TRBJ1-2	TRBV12-5	CASGTGYNYGYTF
TRBJ1-4	TRBV5-4	CASSSADPGEKLFF
TRBJ1-5	TRBV18	CASSPATGAGNQPQHF
TRBJ2-7	TRBV5-6	CASSWLAGGSPSTREQYF
TRBJ2-5	TRBV28	CASSLYGTVQETQYF
TRBJ1-2	TRBV5-1	CASSLTGGAGYTF
TRBJ2-7	TRBV19	CASSVSGKPSYEQYF
TRBJ2-3	TRBV28	CASRDSGSSDTQYF
TRBJ2-1	TRBV9	CASSAAGEQFF
TRBJ1-1	TRBV7-9	CASTLGAGVEVNTEAFF
TRBJ1-6	TRBV5-1	CASSLDGYNSPLHF
TRBJ2-7	TRBV2	CASRKRPRTGSTAYEQYF
TRBJ2-3	TRBV10-1	CASSDIAGSTDTQYF
TRBJ2-5	TRBV5-1	CASSLRGGGTQYF
TRBJ1-4	TRBV5-5	CASSVRQGSTNEKLFF
TRBJ1-4	TRBV9	CASSVSGQGATNEKLFF
TRBJ1-2	TRBV7-9	CASSLVGQSNYGYTF
TRBJ1-2	TRBV29-1	CSVRPLDRDGYTF